Detailed here is one T cell receptor beta chain. The sample is drawn from a study of blood T cell repertoires in COVID-19. In the study overall: Whether acute or convalescent, the COVID-19 samples came from the United States, Italy and Spain. T cells, B-cell-depleted T cells, or PBMCs supplied cDNA or gDNA.

The germline gives CDR1 SEHNR, CDR2 FQNEAQ (reference sequence). V lost 4 bases, J lost 7 bases, and 7 bases stayed unmatched. This CDR3 is built from 15 residues. Original analysis: Cell counts per sample came from amplifying reference gene primers. The table came from immunoSEQ multiplex PCR; TCRdb's copy has only in-frame clones and leaves some out. The DNA was the basis for D and trimming; V, J and clone size are from that table. The sample has some 200,000 clones, 85% to 90% seen once; the top ten hold 4.5% to 7.5%. This receptor was taken from an older man with acute or convalescent COVID-19. The rearrangement joins TRBV7-9 to TRBJ1-2, with 12 bases matching TRBD1. The sequenced sample was peripheral blood. In nucleotides, the CDR3 is TGTGCCAGCAGCTCCGGGGGACAGGGGGCCGGTGGCTACACCTTC. Translation: CASSSGGQGAGGYTF.